The next 28 T cell receptor beta chains were all read from a single sample in a study of T cell responses to AZD1222 COVID-19 vaccine. Libraries were prepared by immunoSEQ multiplex PCR; TCRdb keeps only in-frame clonotypes and omits some of them. The sample carries about 120,000 clones, around nine tenths recorded once. This specimen consisted of peripheral blood, obtained 28 days after the second AZD1222 dose. The receptors come from an adult who received the AZD1222 COVID-19 vaccine.

The chain has TRBV28 and TRBJ2-4, with 8 bases fitting TRBD2. J lost 8 bases, V lost 11 bases, and 17 bases had no gene match. This CDR3 spans 15 amino acids. Germline V gives CDR1 MDHEN, CDR2 SYDVKM. CDR3 residues: CALGGSGSAGYIQYF. The CDR3 nucleotides are TGTGCCCTCGGCGGGAGCGGGAGCGCGGGATACATTCAGTACTTC.

The V gene is TRBV10-3, the J gene TRBJ1-5, with a possible D match to TRBD1 (6 bases). The CDR3 has 14 residues. Per germline, CDR1 ENHRY and CDR2 SYGVKD. V was clipped by 7 bases and J by 3 bases, with 13 bases between them. CDR3 sequence (DNA): TGTGCCATCATGGGTGCAGGGGCCAATCAGCCCCAGCATTTT. Its protein product is CAIMGAGANQPQHF.

The chain joins TRBV19 to TRBJ2-1; 9 positions match TRBD2. The V gene end was trimmed by 6 bases and the J gene end by 0 bases; junction bases not matched to a gene: 6. The germline V gene has CDR1 LNHDA and CDR2 SQIVND (reference sequence). The CDR3 consists of 16 residues. CDR3 sequence: CASRDISGSSYNEQFF. In DNA form, the CDR3 reads TGTGCCAGTAGAGATATTAGCGGGAGCTCCTACAATGAGCAGTTCTTC.

The rearrangement joins TRBV28 to TRBJ2-7, with 7 positions matching TRBD2. Germline CDR1 reads MDHEN; CDR2 reads SYDVKM. V shed 6 bases and J 1 base; nucleotides not matched to a gene: 9. There are 15 residues in the CDR3. The CDR3 loop is CASSPIAGVSYEQYF. CDR3 coding DNA: TGTGCCAGCAGCCCCATCGCGGGAGTGTCCTACGAGCAGTACTTC. The whole variable domain, filled in from reference TRBV28 and TRBJ2-7, reads DVKVTQSSRYLVKRTGEKVFLECVQDMDHENMFWYRQDPGLGLRLIYFSYDVKMKEKGDIPEGYSVSREKKERFSLILESASTNQTSMYLCASSPIAGVSYEQYFGPGTRLTVT.

This clone was seen more than once but under ten times. This chain links TRBV29-1 with TRBJ1-2; D is ambiguous. Germline loops: CDR1 SQVTM, CDR2 ANQGSEA. Deletions cut 5 bases from V and 7 bases from J, with 20 bases between. CDR3 size: 14 residues. The chain's CDR3 is CSVPVVTNERGYTF. The CDR3 DNA follows: TGCAGCGTTCCCGTAGTGACCAATGAGCGTGGCTACACCTTC.

The chain is built from TRBV28 and TRBJ2-3; D is unresolved. With 1 base removed from V and 6 bases from J, the gap between germline ends came to 5 bases. The CDR3 extends over 12 amino acids. CDR1 is MDHEN and CDR2 is SYDVKM in the germline V gene. CDR3 loop: CASSLSPDTQYF. The CDR3 DNA reads as TGTGCCAGCAGTTTATCGCCCGATACGCAGTATTTT. Full variable domain (outside the CDR3, taken from reference TRBV28 and TRBJ2-3): DVKVTQSSRYLVKRTGEKVFLECVQDMDHENMFWYRQDPGLGLRLIYFSYDVKMKEKGDIPEGYSVSREKKERFSLILESASTNQTSMYLCASSLSPDTQYFGPGTRLTVL.

The rearrangement joins TRBV7-6 to TRBJ2-5; 11 bases line up with TRBD2. The germline V gene has CDR1 SGHVS and CDR2 FNYEAQ. The CDR3 totals 16 residues. The V and J ends lost 5 bases and 5 bases, in that order; junction bases with no gene match: 10. CDR3 amino acids: CASSPPGLAASETQYF. CDR3 coding DNA: TGTGCCAGCAGCCCCCCGGGACTAGCGGCGTCGGAGACCCAGTACTTC.

The chain recombines TRBV2 with TRBJ1-3; TRBD1 might be the D (5 bases). The germline V gene encodes CDR1 SNHLY and CDR2 FYNNEI. The CDR3 consists of 14 residues. The germline V and J ends were trimmed by 2 bases and 3 bases, with 8 bases remaining between them. The DNA of the CDR3 is TGTGCCAGCAGTGAACAGGGTTTTGGAAACACCATATATTTT. This codes for CASSEQGFGNTIYF.

The V call is TRBV30, the J call TRBJ1-5; D uncertain. CDR1 and CDR2 (germline): GTSNPN, SVGIG (reference sequence). The CDR3 is 15 residues long. With 0 bases removed from V and 0 bases from J, the gap between germline ends came to 9 bases. The CDR3, as DNA: TGTGCCTGGAGTGTACAGAGGTATAGCAATCAGCCCCAGCATTTT. Translation gives CAWSVQRYSNQPQHF.

This chain uses TRBV5-1 with TRBJ2-7; 8 nucleotides match TRBD2. Unmatched junction bases numbered 14, after V lost 5 bases and J lost 4 bases. CDR1 and CDR2 (germline): SGHRS, YFSETQ. The length of the CDR3 is 16 residues. The CDR3 sequence is CASRRVVGRAVYEQYF. CDR3 sequence (DNA): TGCGCCAGCAGGCGAGTTGTCGGGAGGGCCGTTTACGAGCAGTACTTC.

The chain is built from TRBV6-5 and TRBJ1-3; tentative D call: TRBD1 (5 bases). Trimming took 8 bases from V and 0 from J, leaving 14 bases between them. The CDR3 has 15 residues. The germline gives CDR1 MNHEY, CDR2 SVGAGI. The CDR3 nucleotides are TGTGCCAGCCGCCCTGGACAATCCTCTGGAAACACCATATATTTT. This sequence encodes CASRPGQSSGNTIYF.

This clone was detected once. The chain carries TRBV27 and TRBJ2-7, with D tentatively TRBD2 (6 bases). V was pared by 5 bases and J by 4 bases, with 6 bases between. The germline V gene has CDR1 MNHEY and CDR2 SMNVEV (reference sequence). The CDR3 is made up of 11 amino acids. Here the CDR3 reads CASSAGYEQYF. In DNA, the CDR3 is TGTGCCAGCAGTGCGGGGTACGAGCAGTACTTC.

This rearrangement joins TRBV2 to TRBJ1-1, with a possible D match to TRBD1 (5 bases). The V gene lost 11 bases and the J gene lost 2 bases, with 12 bases spanning the gap. This CDR3 has 12 amino acids. Germline lookup yields CDR1 SNHLY and CDR2 FYNNEI. CDR3 amino acids: CAATGDNTEAFF. DNA of the CDR3: TGTGCCGCTACTGGGGACAACACTGAAGCTTTCTTT. Full variable domain (outside the CDR3, taken from reference TRBV2 and TRBJ1-1): EPEVTQTPSHQVTQMGQEVILRCVPISNHLYFYWYRQILGQKVEFLVSFYNNEISEKSEIFDDQFSVERPDGSNFTLKIRSTKLEDSAMYFCAATGDNTEAFFGQGTRLTVV.

The chain couples TRBV4-1 to TRBJ1-5; D possibly corresponds to TRBD1 (5 bases). V shed 3 bases and J shed 6 bases, with 15 bases lying between them. Germline V gene sequence: CDR1 MGHRA, CDR2 YSYEKL. CDR3 length equals 15 residues. The CDR3 coding sequence is TGCGCCAGCAGCCAGGGACTTGGGGTTGGTCAGCCCCAGCATTTT. This gives the protein CASSQGLGVGQPQHF.

This chain uses TRBV14 with TRBJ1-5, with 10 bases fitting TRBD1. This CDR3 region has 16 residues. CDR1 is SGHDN, CDR2 FVKESK, per germline. The ends lost 2 bases at V and 5 bases at J; junction bases unmatched: 6. The CDR3 nucleotides are TGTGCCAGCAGCCAACCGGGACAGGGGACCCATCAGCCCCAGCATTTT. The encoded protein is CASSQPGQGTHQPQHF.

The rearrangement joins TRBV28 to TRBJ1-4; 10 bases fit TRBD1. Germline V gene sequence: CDR1 MDHEN, CDR2 SYDVKM. The CDR3 runs 19 residues. Unmatched junction bases numbered 19, after V lost 5 bases and J lost 7 bases. CDR3 DNA sequence: TGTGCCAGCAGTAGCAGACAGGGGGCGAGGAAAGTGGGGACTGAAAAACTGTTTTTT. This codes for CASSSRQGARKVGTEKLFF. Supplemented by reference TRBV28 and TRBJ1-4, the full variable domain reads DVKVTQSSRYLVKRTGEKVFLECVQDMDHENMFWYRQDPGLGLRLIYFSYDVKMKEKGDIPEGYSVSREKKERFSLILESASTNQTSMYLCASSSRQGARKVGTEKLFFGSGTQLSVL.

CDR3: CASAGYYEQYF. The CDR3 DNA is TGTGCCAGTGCAGGGTACTACGAGCAGTACTTC. This rearrangement joins TRBV28 to TRBJ2-7; D perhaps matches TRBD1 (5 bases). CDR1 MDHEN and CDR2 SYDVKM come from the germline V gene. The ends were cut back, 9 bases at V and 3 bases at J, with 9 bases in the middle. There are 11 residues in the CDR3.

The chain recombines TRBV7-2 with TRBJ1-1; no reliable D call. Germline assignment: CDR1 SGHTA and CDR2 FQGNSA. Deletions cut 4 bases from V and 3 bases from J, with 12 bases between. The CDR3 length is 14 residues. The CDR3 spells CASSWAGRDTEAFF. DNA for the CDR3: TGTGCCAGCAGCTGGGCCGGACGGGACACTGAAGCTTTCTTT.

This chain links TRBV7-9 with TRBJ2-1; D is perhaps TRBD1 (5 bases). Germline assignment: CDR1 SEHNR and CDR2 FQNEAQ (reference sequence). Between the trimmed V and J ends, which lost 2 bases and 10 bases, there was a span of 6 bases. This CDR3 is 11 amino acids long. The CDR3 loop reads CASSLRQEQFF. The CDR3 DNA reads as TGTGCCAGCAGCTTACGACAGGAGCAGTTCTTC.

This chain links TRBV5-1 with TRBJ1-4; no clear D gene. V dropped 4 bases and J dropped 0 bases, with 7 bases sitting between them. CDR1 and CDR2 from the germline V gene are SGHRS and YFSETQ. The CDR3 totals 14 residues. CDR3 sequence reads: CASSVGATNEKLFF. The CDR3 nucleotides are TGCGCCAGCAGCGTCGGTGCAACTAATGAAAAACTGTTTTTT. Supplemented by reference TRBV5-1 and TRBJ1-4, the full variable domain reads KAGVTQTPRYLIKTRGQQVTLSCSPISGHRSVSWYQQTPGQGLQFLFEYFSETQRNKGNFPGRFSGRQFSNSRSEMNVSTLELGDSALYLCASSVGATNEKLFFGSGTQLSVL.

The chain joins TRBV7-6 to TRBJ2-1; no firm D call. CDR1 and CDR2 (germline): SGHVS, FNYEAQ. Trimming took off 4 bases at V and 6 bases at J, with 13 bases between the two ends. The CDR3 spans 14 residues. The CDR3 loop is CASSSGRGINEQFF. The DNA of the CDR3 is TGTGCCAGCAGCTCCGGGCGCGGAATCAATGAGCAGTTCTTC.

The CDR3 nucleotides read TGTGCCAGCAGCCGGCGGGAAGGGGAGGGGCAGTACTTC. It yields the protein CASSRREGEGQYF. The chain has TRBV7-2 and TRBJ2-7; TRBD2 agrees at 7 bases. The trim removed 5 bases at V and 9 bases at J, leaving 10 bases unmatched. Germline V gene lookup returns CDR1 SGHTA and CDR2 FQGNSA. CDR3 length: 13 amino acids.

The chain links TRBV4-2 to TRBJ1-3; D is perhaps TRBD1 (6 bases). Germline V gene sequence: CDR1 LGHNA, CDR2 YNFKEQ. The CDR3 sequence is 16 residues long. V lost 1 base, J lost 4 bases, and 14 bases lay in between. The CDR3 DNA follows: TGTGCCAGCAGCCAAGCTCTCAGGGGAACAGGAAACACCATATATTTT. It specifies CASSQALRGTGNTIYF.

The rearrangement joins TRBV27 to TRBJ1-3; tentative D call: TRBD1 (6 bases). CDR3 length equals 18 residues. The V end was cut by 5 bases, the J end by 2 bases, with 22 bases between. Germline V gene lookup returns CDR1 MNHEY and CDR2 SMNVEV (reference sequence). As DNA, the CDR3 is TGTGCCAGCAGTCCCGTGGACAGTGATCAAGGACCTGGAAACACCATATATTTT. Protein sequence: CASSPVDSDQGPGNTIYF.

V usage is TRBV6-2 or TRBV6-3 and J usage is TRBJ2-7; D is unclear. The V and J ends lost 6 bases and 5 bases respectively, with 11 bases between them. The germline V gene encodes CDR1 MNHEY and CDR2 SVGEGT. This CDR3 has 12 amino acids. The CDR3 spells CASSPPVDEQYF. As DNA, the CDR3 is TGTGCCAGCAGCCCCCCAGTGGACGAGCAGTACTTC.

This chain links TRBV18 with TRBJ1-4; no firm D call. CDR3 length: 16 residues. Germline V CDR1 and CDR2: KGHSH, LQKENI. V was clipped by 4 bases and J by 3 bases, with 15 bases between them. The CDR3 loop reads CASSLNSPRANEKLFF. CDR3 DNA sequence: TGTGCCAGCTCACTAAACAGCCCGAGAGCTAATGAAAAACTGTTTTTT.

The chain has TRBV3-1 (or the pseudogene TRBV3-2) and TRBJ2-2; 7 nucleotides align to TRBD1. Germline V gene data show CDR1 as LGHDT and CDR2 as YNNKEL (reference sequence). J gave up 6 bases and V 3 bases, and 7 bases lay outside the gene matches. The CDR3 loop spans 15 amino acids. For the CDR3, the DNA is TGTGCCAGCAGCCAGGAAGACAGGGATCCCGGGGAGCTGTTTTTT. This encodes CASSQEDRDPGELFF.

V usage is TRBV15 and J usage is TRBJ2-7, with a tentative D call TRBD1 (5 bases). This CDR3 region has 15 residues. The V end was cut by 1 base, the J end by 4 bases, with 14 bases between. CDR1 is LNHNV, CDR2 YYDKDF, per germline (reference sequence). The CDR3 nucleotides are TGTGCCACCAGCAGAGGATCGGGTCAGGGTTACGAGCAGTACTTC. Translation gives CATSRGSGQGYEQYF.